One T cell receptor beta chain is described in this entry. This table comes from immunoSEQ multiplex PCR, and its TCRdb copy is limited to in-frame clones, with some not included. The sample shows some 14,000 clones, approximately 84% of them seen only once. The sample belongs to a study of OX40 agonist ivuxolimab in advanced cancers. The CDR3 spans 12 residues. CDR1 and CDR2 from the germline V gene are SEHNR and FQNEAQ (reference sequence). The V and J ends lost 1 base and 7 bases respectively, with 4 bases between them. Sequencing used CD4+ or CD8+ T cells sorted from blood, obtained in a trial of the OX40 agonist ivuxolimab. The receptor comes from an adult with an advanced solid tumor such as melanoma, head and neck, liver or kidney cancer. The genes are TRBV7-9 and TRBJ2-2; no reliable D call. Written as DNA, the CDR3 is TGTGCCAGCAGCTTAGTTGGCGGGGAGCTGTTTTTT. Its translation: CASSLVGGELFF.